Below, 5 T cell receptor beta chains from the same sample are listed, as sequenced in a study of blood T cells in healthy people across ages. Through a sample-barcoded 5' primer and a J-beta primer mix, a second PCR was run for 7 to 11 cycles. One entry per CDR3 protein, called by TCRdb with MiXCR from the 5' RACE reads. The sample carries about 800,000 distinct CDR3 sequences, just under 25% recorded once. The same data also went into a second study, on T cells of mothers and their children.

The sequenced sample was blood. All receptors come from a boy younger than 18 in good health.

The chain recombines TRBV7-9 with TRBJ2-5; D gene uncertain. The CDR3 has 15 residues. Trimming took 5 bases from V and 5 from J, leaving 18 bases between them. CDR1 and CDR2 from the germline V gene are SEHNR and FQNEAQ (reference sequence). Here the CDR3 reads CASSPRTPGTETQYF. Written as DNA, the CDR3 is TGTGCCAGCAGCCCCAGAACACCCGGTACGGAGACCCAGTACTTC.

V usage is TRBV2 and J usage is TRBJ1-2; D uncertain. The length of the CDR3 is 15 residues. CDR1 and CDR2 (germline): SNHLY, FYNNEI. Trimming shortened V by 3 bases and J by 1 base, and 12 bases separated the two germline ends. CDR3 protein: CASSERQPLNYGYTF. The CDR3 nucleotides are TGTGCCAGCAGTGAGAGGCAGCCCCTTAACTATGGCTACACCTTC.

V is TRBV24-1 and J is TRBJ2-2, with TRBD2 as a possible D gene (7 bases). Germline loops: CDR1 KGHDR, CDR2 SFDVKD. This CDR3 has 13 amino acids. V was shortened by 8 bases and J by 6 bases, with 12 bases between the two germline ends. DNA of the CDR3: TGTGCCACCAACGGGGGGCCACCCGGGGAGCTGTTTTTT. Protein product: CATNGGPPGELFF.

The V call is TRBV29-1, the J call TRBJ2-7, with TRBD1 matching 7 bases. V lost 3 bases and J lost 2; bases outside the gene matches: 4. CDR3 length: 13 amino acids. Germline V CDR1 and CDR2: SQVTM, ANQGSEA. CDR3 in DNA: TGCAGCGTTGAGATTGGGACAGCCTACGAGCAGTACTTC. Amino acid sequence: CSVEIGTAYEQYF.

This clonotype appeared a few times. This may stem from a read error, because a much larger clone lies one nucleotide away. CDR3 region: CASSVAGANVLTF. The DNA for the CDR3 is TGTGCCAGCAGCGTAGCTGGGGCCAACGTCCTGACTTTC. The chain recombines TRBV9 with TRBJ2-6; no definite D call. Germline CDR1 SGDLS, CDR2 YYNGEE. The CDR3 length is 13 residues. Trimming removed 0 bases at V and 2 bases at J, with 0 bases between.